The sequence of this T cell receptor beta chain was determined in a study of shared clonotypes between healthy human individuals. Study at large: Donor composition was a couple of women and a few men, aged 18 to 49.

As to this clone: The antigen is unknown.

Terminally differentiated effector memory CD45RA+ cells were excluded by CCR7 positive selection of CD45RO-negative cells. Healthy HIV-negative adults with no recent acute infections or vaccinations were recruited as donors. The assay was carried out at the deep level. Generated by immunoSEQ multiplex PCR, the TCRdb table keeps only in-frame clones and is missing some. Here the sample spans roughly 2 million clones, approximately 94% being singletons. Overall study findings and caveats: Larger richness was generally estimated for naive than memory subsets.

The CDR3 extends over 13 amino acids. The V and J ends lost 4 bases and 3 bases respectively, with 10 bases between them. Germline V gene sequence: CDR1 LNHDA, CDR2 SQIVND (reference sequence). The clonotype comes from a man between 18 and 35 years old in good health. Sequences were obtained from naive CD8+ T cells sorted from blood. The chain is built from TRBV19 and TRBJ2-7; D is undetermined. The CDR3 spells CASSTPPYYEQYF. In nucleotides, the CDR3 is TGTGCCAGTAGTACCCCCCCTTACTACGAGCAGTACTTC.